The 10 T cell receptor beta chains below come from one sample, sequenced in a study of type 1 regulatory T cells. The antigens these receptors bind are not known. TCRdb reanalysed the reads using MiXCR and keeps one entry per CDR3 protein. Among 60,000 to 80,000 distinct CDR3 sequences listed, roughly 60% were seen once. The sequenced sample consisted of cultured T cells, either the whole culture or a sorted T cell fraction (not recorded which). Noted subset: Tr1-enriched cell product generated in vitro against host alloantigens. Receptors were obtained from a human donor in good health.

This clonotype was observed a few times. The gene calls are TRBV2 and TRBJ1-3; unclear D gene. V lost 2 bases and J 0 bases, leaving 8 bases between the germline ends. Germline lookup yields CDR1 SNHLY and CDR2 FYNNEI. The CDR3 is made up of 15 amino acids. CDR3 nucleotide sequence: TGTGCCAGCAGTGAAATGCGGCTCTCTGGAAACACCATATATTTT. Its translation is CASSEMRLSGNTIYF.

The chain recombines TRBV29-1 with TRBJ2-1; D possibly corresponds to TRBD2 (5 bases). The CDR3 loop spans 17 amino acids. Germline CDR1 is SQVTM and CDR2 is ANQGSEA. Trimming removed 3 bases from V and 4 bases from J, with 22 bases in between. CDR3 amino acids: CSVDGLSQSRLYNEQFF. The CDR3 DNA follows: TGCAGCGTTGACGGACTCTCCCAGAGCCGCCTTTACAATGAGCAGTTCTTC.

V gene TRBV5-1 combines with J gene TRBJ1-2; D uncertain. V gave up 4 bases and J gave up 8 bases, with 9 bases separating them. Germline CDR1 reads SGHRS; CDR2 reads YFSETQ. This CDR3 spans 11 amino acids. The CDR3 DNA is TGCGCCAGCAGCGACGGTGCGGGCTACACCTTC. Protein product: CASSDGAGYTF.

The V gene is TRBV12-3 or TRBV12-4, the J gene TRBJ2-3; possibly TRBD1 for D (6 bases). V gave up 5 bases and J gave up 0 bases, with 12 bases separating them. The CDR3 is 15 residues long. The CDR3 sequence is CASSRTVTSTDTQYF. The CDR3 DNA reads as TGTGCCAGCAGTAGGACAGTGACTAGCACAGATACGCAGTATTTT.

CDR3 residues: CASRGPQQETQYF. DNA for the CDR3: TGTGCCAGCAGGGGGCCCCAACAAGAGACCCAGTACTTC. This chain links TRBV7-2 with TRBJ2-5; TRBD1 might be the D (5 bases). CDR3 length: 13 residues. The germline V gene has CDR1 SGHTA and CDR2 FQGNSA. V was trimmed by 6 bases and J by 2 bases, leaving 10 bases between them.

This clonotype is labeled as medium-sized (0.01 to 0.1%). J is TRBJ2-1 and V is TRBV10-3, with D unclear. This CDR3 has 14 residues. Germline V gene lookup returns CDR1 ENHRY and CDR2 SYGVKD. The V end lost 8 bases, the J end lost 8 bases, and 19 bases lay between the germline ends. The CDR3 region is CAISAPPSSHEQFF. CDR3 bases: TGTGCCATCTCGGCACCCCCTTCTTCTCATGAGCAGTTCTTC.

J is TRBJ2-7 and V is TRBV18, with 11 bases aligning to TRBD2. Trimming removed 1 base from V and 0 bases from J; junction bases left unmatched: 14. CDR1 and CDR2 (germline): KGHSH, LQKENI. This CDR3 is 20 amino acids long. The CDR3 region has the DNA TGTGCCAGCTCACCACTATCCCTAGCGGGAGGACCCCCTCTCTCCTACGAGCAGTACTTC. Translation: CASSPLSLAGGPPLSYEQYF.

The J gene is TRBJ2-2, the V gene TRBV7-8; D possibly corresponds to TRBD1 (5 bases). Trimming took 5 bases from V and 1 from J, leaving 14 bases between them. The CDR3 contains 16 residues. The germline gives CDR1 SGHVS, CDR2 FQNEAQ. DNA for the CDR3: TGTGCCAGCAGCAGTCGACAGACTTTGAACACCGGGGAGCTGTTTTTT. This encodes CASSSRQTLNTGELFF.

This chain uses TRBV20-1 with TRBJ2-7, with D uncertain. Between the trimmed V and J ends, which lost 6 bases and 5 bases, there was a span of 14 bases. The germline CDR1 and CDR2 sequences are DFQATT and SNEGSKA (reference sequence). The CDR3 has 12 residues. CDR3 nucleotide sequence: TGCAGTGCCAACGACAAATACGACGAGCAGTACTTC. It translates to CSANDKYDEQYF.

V usage is TRBV13 and J usage is TRBJ2-1; 14 nucleotides align to TRBD2. Germline CDR1 is PRHDT and CDR2 is FYEKMQ (reference sequence). The CDR3 runs 19 residues. The V and J ends lost 5 bases and 0 bases, in that order; junction bases with no gene match: 9. The CDR3 sequence is CASSGGLAGGLSSYNEQFF. The CDR3 nucleotides are TGTGCCAGCAGCGGAGGACTAGCGGGAGGTTTGAGCTCCTACAATGAGCAGTTCTTC.